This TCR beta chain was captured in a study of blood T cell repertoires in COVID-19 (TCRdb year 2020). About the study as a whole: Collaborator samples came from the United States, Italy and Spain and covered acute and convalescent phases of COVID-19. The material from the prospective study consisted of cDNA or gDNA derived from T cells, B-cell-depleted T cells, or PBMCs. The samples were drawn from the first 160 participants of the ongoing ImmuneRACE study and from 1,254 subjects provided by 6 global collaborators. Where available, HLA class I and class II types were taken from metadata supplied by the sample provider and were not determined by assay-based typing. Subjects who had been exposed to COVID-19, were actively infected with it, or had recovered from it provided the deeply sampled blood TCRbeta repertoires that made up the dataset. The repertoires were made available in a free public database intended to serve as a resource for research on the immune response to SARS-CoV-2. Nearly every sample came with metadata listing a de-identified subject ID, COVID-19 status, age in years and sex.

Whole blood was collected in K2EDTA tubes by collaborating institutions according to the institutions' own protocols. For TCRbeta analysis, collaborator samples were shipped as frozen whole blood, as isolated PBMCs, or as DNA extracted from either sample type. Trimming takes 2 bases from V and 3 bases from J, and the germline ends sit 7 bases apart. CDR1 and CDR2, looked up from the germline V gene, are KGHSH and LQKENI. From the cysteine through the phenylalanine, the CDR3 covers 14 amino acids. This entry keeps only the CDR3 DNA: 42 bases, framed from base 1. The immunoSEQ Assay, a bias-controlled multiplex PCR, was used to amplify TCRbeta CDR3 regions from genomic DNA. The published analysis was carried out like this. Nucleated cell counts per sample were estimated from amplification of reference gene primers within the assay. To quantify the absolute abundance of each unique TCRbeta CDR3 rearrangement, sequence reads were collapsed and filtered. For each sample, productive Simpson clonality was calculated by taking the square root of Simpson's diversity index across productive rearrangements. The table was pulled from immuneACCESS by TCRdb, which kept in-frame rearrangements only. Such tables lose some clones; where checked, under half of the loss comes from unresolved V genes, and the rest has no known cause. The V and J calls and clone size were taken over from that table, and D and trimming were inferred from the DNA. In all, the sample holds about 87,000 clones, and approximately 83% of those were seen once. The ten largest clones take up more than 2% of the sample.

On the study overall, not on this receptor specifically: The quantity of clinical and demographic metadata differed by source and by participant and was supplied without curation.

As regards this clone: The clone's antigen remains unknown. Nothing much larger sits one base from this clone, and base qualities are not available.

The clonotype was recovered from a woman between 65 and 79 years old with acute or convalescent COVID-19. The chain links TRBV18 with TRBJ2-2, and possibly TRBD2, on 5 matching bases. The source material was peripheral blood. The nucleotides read TGTGCCAGCTCACCAGGAGGATACACCGGGGAGCTGTTTTTT. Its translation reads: CASSPGGYTGELFF.